The 14 T cell receptor beta chains in this list originate from one sample, sequenced in a study of blood T cell repertoires in COVID-19. Method: immunoSEQ multiplex PCR; TCRdb's copy keeps in-frame clones and lacks some. The table has some 290,000 clones, roughly 91% seen once. The source material was peripheral blood. The receptors originated from a woman in her thirties with COVID-19, enrolled during active disease.

The chain recombines TRBV5-1 with TRBJ2-7; perhaps TRBD1 as D (6 bases). The V end was cut by 4 bases, the J end by 7 bases, with 21 bases between. This CDR3 is built from 15 residues. Per the germline V gene, CDR1 is SGHRS and CDR2 is YFSETQ. Here the CDR3 reads CASSRRTAGREEQYF. CDR3 nucleotides: TGCGCCAGCAGCCGAAGGACAGCCGGGCGTGAGGAGCAGTACTTC.

This chain uses TRBV6-2 or TRBV6-3 with TRBJ1-1, with D uncertain. V lost 0 bases to trimming and J lost 0 bases, with 17 bases between them. There are 18 residues in the CDR3. The germline V gene encodes CDR1 MNHEY and CDR2 SVGEGT. The CDR3 spells CASSYSIGGEKLNTEAFF. The CDR3 DNA reads as TGTGCCAGCAGTTACTCGATCGGCGGGGAGAAACTGAACACTGAAGCTTTCTTT.

V is TRBV7-9 and J is TRBJ1-5, with 10 bases that match TRBD1. Per germline, CDR1 SEHNR and CDR2 FQNEAQ (reference sequence). V lost 5 bases, J lost 3 bases, and 4 bases stayed unmatched. The CDR3 consists of 15 residues. The DNA for the CDR3 is TGTGCCAGCAGCCGACAGGGGGCGAACAATCAGCCCCAGCATTTT. Translated, it gives CASSRQGANNQPQHF.

The chain employs TRBV6-5 and TRBJ1-1; D not resolved. This CDR3 contains 13 residues. Per the germline V gene, CDR1 is MNHEY and CDR2 is SVGAGI. Trimming took 2 bases from V and 5 from J, leaving 9 bases between them. CDR3 in DNA: TGTGCCAGCAGTTACGGGAGCTGGACTGAAGCTTTCTTT. Residues: CASSYGSWTEAFF.

The chain is built from TRBV5-1 and TRBJ2-5, with 8 bases aligning to TRBD1. The CDR3 totals 15 residues. CDR1 SGHRS and CDR2 YFSETQ come from the germline V gene. The V segment lost 4 bases and the J segment 3 bases; nucleotides outside the gene matches: 8. This CDR3 reads CASSGRGHIEETQYF. CDR3 bases: TGCGCCAGCAGCGGCAGGGGGCACATCGAAGAGACCCAGTACTTC.

The CDR3 reads CASSLWGTGAGNTIYF. For the CDR3, the DNA is TGTGCCAGCAGCTTATGGGGGACAGGGGCTGGAAACACCATATATTTT. The chain links TRBV7-2 to TRBJ1-3; 10 nucleotides align to TRBD1. J lost 2 bases, V lost 2 bases, and 3 bases had no gene match. In germline, CDR1 is SGHTA, CDR2 FQGNSA. The CDR3 runs 16 residues.

This chain links TRBV10-2 with TRBJ1-4; possibly TRBD1 for D (5 bases). This CDR3 comprises 16 residues. The germline V gene has CDR1 WSHSY and CDR2 SAAADI. V was cut by 4 bases and J by 6 bases, with 18 bases left in between. Here the CDR3 DNA reads TGCGCCAGCAGTGCGTCTAGGGGAAGGATGGATGAAAAACTGTTTTTT. Amino acids: CASSASRGRMDEKLFF.

The V and J genes are TRBV29-1 and TRBJ1-1; 9 nucleotides line up with TRBD1. The germline CDR1 and CDR2 sequences are SQVTM and ANQGSEA. The CDR3 covers 13 residues. Losses at the gene ends were 4 bases for V and 4 bases for J; bases not matched to a gene: 4. CDR3 bases: TGCAGCGTTGTAACAGGGGGCTTCACTGAAGCTTTCTTT. This sequence encodes CSVVTGGFTEAFF.

The V gene is TRBV7-9, the J gene TRBJ2-4; D possibly corresponds to TRBD2 (5 bases). The CDR3 has 15 amino acids. Trimming took off 1 base at V and 9 bases at J, with 16 bases between the two ends. Looked up from germline, CDR1 is SEHNR and CDR2 is FQNEAQ (reference sequence). The CDR3 DNA sequence: TGTGCCAGCAGCTTAGTCGTGGTGGGGAGTAGCATTCAGTACTTC. This translates into CASSLVVVGSSIQYF. Together with reference TRBV7-9 and TRBJ2-4, the CDR3 gives the full variable domain: DTGVSQNPRHKITKRGQNVTFRCDPISEHNRLYWYRQTLGQGPEFLTYFQNEAQLEKSRLLSDRFSAERPKGSFSTLEIQRTEQGDSAMYLCASSLVVVGSSIQYFGAGTRLSVL.

The chain recombines TRBV28 with TRBJ2-1; D gene unclear. Trimming took 6 bases from V and 6 from J, leaving 6 bases between them. Germline lookup yields CDR1 MDHEN and CDR2 SYDVKM. CDR3 size: 11 residues. The CDR3 spells CASRRGNEQFF. The CDR3 coding sequence is TGTGCCAGCAGGCGAGGCAATGAGCAGTTCTTC.

This clone showed up just once. The CDR3 protein is CASSQPLAGASSSYEQYF. The DNA for the CDR3 is TGTGCCAGCAGCCAACCCCTAGCGGGGGCCTCGAGCTCCTACGAGCAGTACTTC. The chain recombines TRBV14 with TRBJ2-7; 10 nucleotides match TRBD2. With V trimmed by 2 bases and J by 0 bases, 10 bases remained unmatched. This CDR3 comprises 18 residues. CDR1 is SGHDN, CDR2 FVKESK, per germline.

V gene TRBV3-1 (or the pseudogene TRBV3-2) combines with J gene TRBJ2-5; the D gene is possibly TRBD2 (5 bases). Germline CDR1 and CDR2: LGHDT and YNNKEL (reference sequence). The CDR3 length is 12 residues. Trimming shortened V by 3 bases and J by 9 bases, and 11 bases separated the two germline ends. The CDR3 protein is CASSHVGLAQYF. The CDR3 bases are TGTGCCAGCAGCCATGTTGGACTGGCCCAGTACTTC.

The J gene is TRBJ2-3, the V gene TRBV7-9; TRBD1 might be the D (6 bases). Looked up from germline, CDR1 is SEHNR and CDR2 is FQNEAQ (reference sequence). The CDR3 runs to 14 residues. V gave up 7 bases and J gave up 4 bases, with 15 bases separating them. CDR3 amino acids: CASTSGDLPDTQYF. In DNA form, the CDR3 reads TGTGCCAGCACCTCAGGGGACCTCCCAGATACGCAGTATTTT.

V is TRBV5-1 and J is TRBJ2-2; D is possibly TRBD2 (5 bases). Germline lookup yields CDR1 SGHRS and CDR2 YFSETQ. The CDR3 is made up of 16 amino acids. V dropped 2 bases and J dropped 2 bases, with 13 bases sitting between them. The CDR3, as DNA: TGCGCCAGCAGCTTTGGTAGCGCCGGAAACACCGGGGAGCTGTTTTTT. Protein: CASSFGSAGNTGELFF.